A single T cell receptor beta chain is shown here with its context. In the same sample, other DNA sequences code for this CDR3. Stated time point: pretreatment peripheral blood. This sample is part of a study of PD-L1 blockade in urothelial cancer. Study background: Intravenous atezolizumab, 1,200 mg every 3 weeks, was begun by patients around 2014. Counts from blood samples showed a median of roughly 150,000 T cells. Blood was analyzed 3 weeks (second dose) and 6 weeks after treatment start.

Some clones are missing from TCRdb's copy, which holds only in-frame ones; the method was immunoSEQ multiplex PCR. The sample lists 60,000 to 75,000 clones, around 85% occurring once. The CDR3 contains 13 residues. V was trimmed by 5 bases and J by 2 bases, leaving 9 bases between them. Per germline, CDR1 LNHDA and CDR2 SQIVND (reference sequence). The TCR was taken from a man aged 55 to 69 with urothelial cancer. This specimen was PBMCs, taken around atezolizumab (anti-PD-L1) treatment. The gene calls are TRBV19 and TRBJ1-2; the D gene is possibly TRBD1 (5 bases). The CDR3 here is CASSPQGNYGYTF. CDR3 coding DNA: TGTGCCAGTAGTCCCCAGGGAAACTATGGCTACACCTTC.